This record looks at one TCR beta chain sequence and its context. This clone has at least ten counts. Its target antigen remains unknown. No base quality values were provided; no much bigger clone lies one nucleotide off. The data originate from a study of T cells after posttransplantation cyclophosphamide (dated by TCRdb to the mid-2010s). At the level of the whole study: Using TRB sequencing, the study followed how the T cell repertoire rebuilt after myeloablative bone marrow transplantation with posttransplantation cyclophosphamide given as GVHD prophylaxis. Blood from all 35 or so PTCy patients who had 1-year posttransplant specimens underwent TRB sequencing. Antigen receptor sequencing was done on samples from roughly 35 PTCy-treated patients and from over 15 related bone marrow donors of those patients. Because TRA and TRB clonality correlated tightly in 10 or so samples, the subsequent TCR analyses were limited to TRB only. Public TRB sequences were compared against a database of over 3,000 sequences linked to responses to pathogens, tumor antigens, self-antigens and alloantigens. TRB sequencing was also done on up to about 3 additional blood samples from 2 to 5.2 years after transplant in 3 patients, and on pretransplant blood from a handful of patients. The research as a whole found: At 1-2 months, donor-recipient similarity was low but rose over the first year, and the later blood repertoires were often dominated by donor CD8+ memory clones. Across roughly 40 patients, recipient CMV seropositivity and CMV reactivation were highly associated with TRB clonality; PTCy diversity was similar to CNI/methotrexate controls. The TRB repertoires of T cells infiltrating skin or GI tract showed only limited overlap with the TRB repertoires of T cells in blood.

Peripheral blood samples were provided by related bone marrow donors on the day of marrow donation. Peripheral blood and bone marrow mononuclear cells were isolated by Ficoll-Hypaque density centrifugation and cryopreserved. In the germline V gene, CDR1 corresponds to SGDLS and CDR2 to YYNGEE. For this chain, trimming is 0 bases at the V end and 7 bases at the J end, and the number of junction bases without a gene match is 5. The CDR3 goes from the cysteine to the phenylalanine over 15 residues. Only CDR3 DNA remains: 45 bases, in frame from the first base. Genomic DNA was the input for TRB sequencing, which was run either with the immunoSEQ assay at survey resolution or with the hsTCRB kit. The published analysis was carried out like this. Initial read processing used immunoSEQ software, and repertoire analyses used the LymphoSeq R package. Clonality was calculated as 1 minus normalized Shannon entropy, and the Gini coefficient was also calculated for each TRB dataset. Phenotypes of unsorted samples were inferred by mapping TRB sequences from sorted subsets of the recipient or donor onto unsorted samples of the same recipient. Imported from immuneACCESS, the table was reduced by TCRdb to in-frame sequences with V and J called. These copies leave out some clones; in studies compared against another copy, an unresolved V gene accounts for under half, and the cause of the remainder is not known. V and J calls and clone size are those listed in that table; D and trimming were worked out from the DNA. There are about 22,000 clones in this sample, and none of them is a singleton. 4% to 5.5% of the sample is in the top ten clones.

The sequence derives from a woman in her 50s in good health, CMV-negative, and a related stem cell transplant donor. Sequenced: PBMCs. The V and J genes are TRBV9 and TRBJ2-1, and 9 junctional nucleotides match TRBD2. The DNA reads as follows: TGTGCCAGCAGCGTAGTAGGTAGCGGGGGTAATGAGCAGTTCTTC. This codes for CASSVVGSGGNEQFF.